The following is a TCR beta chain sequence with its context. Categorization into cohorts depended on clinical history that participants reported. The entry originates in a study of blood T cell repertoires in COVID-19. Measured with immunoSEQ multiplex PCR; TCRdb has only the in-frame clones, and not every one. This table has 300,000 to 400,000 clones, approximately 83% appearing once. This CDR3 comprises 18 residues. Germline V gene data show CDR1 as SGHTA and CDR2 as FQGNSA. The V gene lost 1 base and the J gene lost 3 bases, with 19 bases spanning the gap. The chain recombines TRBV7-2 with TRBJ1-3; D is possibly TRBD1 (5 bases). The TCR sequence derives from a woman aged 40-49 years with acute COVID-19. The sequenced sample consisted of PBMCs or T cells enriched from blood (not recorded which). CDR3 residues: CASSLVPPGRVGGNTIYF. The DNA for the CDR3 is TGTGCCAGCAGCTTAGTCCCCCCGGGCAGGGTTGGTGGAAACACCATATATTTT.